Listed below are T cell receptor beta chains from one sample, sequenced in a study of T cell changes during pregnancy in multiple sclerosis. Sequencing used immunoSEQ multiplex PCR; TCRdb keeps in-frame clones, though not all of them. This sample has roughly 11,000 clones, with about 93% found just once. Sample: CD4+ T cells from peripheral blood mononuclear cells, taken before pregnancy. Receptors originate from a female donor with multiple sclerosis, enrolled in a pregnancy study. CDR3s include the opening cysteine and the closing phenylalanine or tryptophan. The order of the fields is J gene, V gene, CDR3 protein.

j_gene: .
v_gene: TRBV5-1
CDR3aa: CASSLDSGIEQYF

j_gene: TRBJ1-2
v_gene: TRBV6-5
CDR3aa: CASTYSGLYGYTF

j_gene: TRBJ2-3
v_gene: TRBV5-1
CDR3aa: CASSLDRGYPDTQYF

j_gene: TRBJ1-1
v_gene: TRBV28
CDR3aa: CASSWGTGANTEAFF

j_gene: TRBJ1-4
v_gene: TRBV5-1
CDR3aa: CASSLSRDVGEKLFF

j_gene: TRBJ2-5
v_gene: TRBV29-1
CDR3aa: CSVHRGASTGETQYF

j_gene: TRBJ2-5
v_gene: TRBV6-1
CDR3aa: CASTNGGGRETQYF

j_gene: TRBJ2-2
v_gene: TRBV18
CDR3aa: CASSPSRAGELFF

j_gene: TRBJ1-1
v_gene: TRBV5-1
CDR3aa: CASSTLTGVGTEAFF

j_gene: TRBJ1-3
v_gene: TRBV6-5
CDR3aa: CASKAGYSGNTIYF

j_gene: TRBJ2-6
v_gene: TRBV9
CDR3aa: CASSTTGGSGANVLTF

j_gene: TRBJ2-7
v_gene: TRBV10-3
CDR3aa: CAISVVVSREQYF

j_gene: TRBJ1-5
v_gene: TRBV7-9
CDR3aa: CASSPDRGLVQPQHF

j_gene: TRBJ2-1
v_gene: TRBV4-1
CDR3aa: CASSQGAGAPKRGATYNEQFF

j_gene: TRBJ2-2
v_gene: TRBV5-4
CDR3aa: CASSLESGGAGTGELFF

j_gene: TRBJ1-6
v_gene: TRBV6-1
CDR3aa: CASSDFDRRSYNSPLHF

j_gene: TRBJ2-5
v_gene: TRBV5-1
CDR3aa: CASGTTAGSGVETQYF

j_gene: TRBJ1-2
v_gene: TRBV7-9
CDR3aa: CASSFARDIYGYTF

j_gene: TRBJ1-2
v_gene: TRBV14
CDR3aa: CASSQNVRQGWAASGYTF

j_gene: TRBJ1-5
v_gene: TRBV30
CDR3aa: CAWRGTANQPQHF

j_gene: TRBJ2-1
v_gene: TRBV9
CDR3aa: CASSVVEGYEQFF

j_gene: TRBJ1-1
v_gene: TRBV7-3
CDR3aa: CASSEGTDTEAFF

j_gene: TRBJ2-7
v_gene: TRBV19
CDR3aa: CASSRQGSYEQYF

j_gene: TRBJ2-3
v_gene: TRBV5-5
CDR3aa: CASSPIFKQDTQYF

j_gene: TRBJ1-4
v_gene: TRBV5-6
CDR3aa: CASSLGVNEKLFF

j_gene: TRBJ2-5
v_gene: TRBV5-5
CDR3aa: CASSTPTGVEETQYF